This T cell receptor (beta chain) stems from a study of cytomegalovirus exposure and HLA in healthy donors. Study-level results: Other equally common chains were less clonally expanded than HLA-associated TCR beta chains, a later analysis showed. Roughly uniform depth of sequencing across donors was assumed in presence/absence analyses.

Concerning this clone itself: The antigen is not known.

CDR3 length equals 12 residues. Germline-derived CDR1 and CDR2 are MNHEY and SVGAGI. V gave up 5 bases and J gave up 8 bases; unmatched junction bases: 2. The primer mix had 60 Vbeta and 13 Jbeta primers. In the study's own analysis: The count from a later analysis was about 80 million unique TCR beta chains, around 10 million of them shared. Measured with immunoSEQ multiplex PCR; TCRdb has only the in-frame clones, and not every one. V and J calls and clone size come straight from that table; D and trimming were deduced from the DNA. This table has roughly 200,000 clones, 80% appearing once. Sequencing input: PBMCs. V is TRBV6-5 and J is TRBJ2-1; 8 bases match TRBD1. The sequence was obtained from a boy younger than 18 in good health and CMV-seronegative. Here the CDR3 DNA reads TGTGCCAGCAGTCCGACAGGGGATGAGCAGTTCTTC. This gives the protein CASSPTGDEQFF.